What follows describes a single T cell receptor beta chain. Its antigen is still unknown. CDR1 DFQATT and CDR2 SNEGSKA come from the germline V gene (reference sequence). The V end was cut by 0 bases, the J end by 6 bases, with 14 bases between. This CDR3 is built from 14 residues. TCRdb independently ran MiXCR on the 5' RACE reads; one entry per CDR3 protein. The sample yields 130,000 or so distinct CDR3 sequences, about 3.2% seen once. It was from 2 million PBMCs stored at -80 C that the unsorted libraries were obtained. This record belongs to a study of neurological immune-mediated disorders. Study-wide findings and caveats: The multiple sclerosis repertoire cluster showed no association with any clinical or MRI feature. The authors stated that larger cohorts are needed.

The clonotype was recovered from a woman in her twenties or thirties with multiple sclerosis. V usage is TRBV20-1 and J usage is TRBJ1-1; D may be TRBD1 (6 bases). Sequenced sample: PBMCs. The chain's CDR3 is CSARDPTGKAEAFF. The DNA of the CDR3 is TGCAGTGCTAGAGATCCAACAGGGAAAGCTGAAGCTTTCTTT.